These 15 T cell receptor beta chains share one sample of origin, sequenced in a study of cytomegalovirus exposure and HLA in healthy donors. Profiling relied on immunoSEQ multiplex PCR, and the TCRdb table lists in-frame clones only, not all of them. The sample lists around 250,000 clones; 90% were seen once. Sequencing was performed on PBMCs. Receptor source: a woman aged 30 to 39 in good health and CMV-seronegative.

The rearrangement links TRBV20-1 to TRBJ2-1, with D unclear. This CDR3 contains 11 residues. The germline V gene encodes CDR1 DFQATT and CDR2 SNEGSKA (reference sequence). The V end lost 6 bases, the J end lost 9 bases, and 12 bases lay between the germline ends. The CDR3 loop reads CSASLWGEQFF. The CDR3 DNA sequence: TGCAGTGCGTCCTTGTGGGGTGAGCAGTTCTTC.

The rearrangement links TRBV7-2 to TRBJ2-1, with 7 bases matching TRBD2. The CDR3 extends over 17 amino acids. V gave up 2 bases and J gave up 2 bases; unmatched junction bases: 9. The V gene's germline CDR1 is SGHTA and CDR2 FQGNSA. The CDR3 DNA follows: TGTGCCAGCAGCTTATATGGCCGGGAGGCCCCCTACAATGAGCAGTTCTTC. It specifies CASSLYGREAPYNEQFF.

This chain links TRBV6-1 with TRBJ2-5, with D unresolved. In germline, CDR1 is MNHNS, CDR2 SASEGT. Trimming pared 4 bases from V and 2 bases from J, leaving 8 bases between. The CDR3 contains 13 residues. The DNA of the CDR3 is TGTGCCAGCAGTGGGGTCCCACAAGAGACCCAGTACTTC. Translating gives CASSGVPQETQYF.

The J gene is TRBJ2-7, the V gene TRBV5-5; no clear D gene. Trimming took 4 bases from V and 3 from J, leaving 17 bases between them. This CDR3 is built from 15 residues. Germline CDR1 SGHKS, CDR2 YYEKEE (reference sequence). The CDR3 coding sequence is TGTGCCAGCAGCGAGACTGGGCCGACGGACTACGAGCAGTACTTC. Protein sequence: CASSETGPTDYEQYF.

CDR3: CASVEWGSPASNQPQHF. For the CDR3, the DNA is TGTGCCAGTGTTGAATGGGGCAGTCCTGCGAGCAATCAGCCCCAGCATTTT. The rearrangement uses TRBV28 and TRBJ1-5, with a possible D match to TRBD1 (5 bases). The V and J ends lost 9 bases and 1 base respectively, with 22 bases between them. Germline values: CDR1 MDHEN, CDR2 SYDVKM. This CDR3 spans 17 amino acids.

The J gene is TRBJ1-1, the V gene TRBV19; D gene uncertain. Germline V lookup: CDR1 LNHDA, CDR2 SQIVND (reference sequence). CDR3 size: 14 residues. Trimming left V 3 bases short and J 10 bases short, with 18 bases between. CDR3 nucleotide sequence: TGTGCCAGTAGTATTAGTTCGACCGTTAGGGTAGCTTTCTTT. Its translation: CASSISSTVRVAFF.

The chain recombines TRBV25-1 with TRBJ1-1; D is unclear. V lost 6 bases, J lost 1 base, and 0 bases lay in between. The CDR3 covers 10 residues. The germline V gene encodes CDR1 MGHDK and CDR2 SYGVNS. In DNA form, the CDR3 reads TGTGCCAGCAGGAACACTGAAGCTTTCTTT. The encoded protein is CASRNTEAFF.

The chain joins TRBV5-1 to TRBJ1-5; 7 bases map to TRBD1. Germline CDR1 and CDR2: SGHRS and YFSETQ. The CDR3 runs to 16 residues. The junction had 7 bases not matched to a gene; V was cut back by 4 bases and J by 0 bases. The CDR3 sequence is CASSAGQSYSNQPQHF. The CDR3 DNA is TGCGCCAGCAGCGCGGGACAGTCATATAGCAATCAGCCCCAGCATTTT.

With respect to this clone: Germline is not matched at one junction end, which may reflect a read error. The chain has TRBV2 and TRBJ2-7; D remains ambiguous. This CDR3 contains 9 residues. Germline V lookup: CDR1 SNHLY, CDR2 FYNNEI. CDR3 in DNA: TGTGCCAGCGGCCCCCCTGTCGACTTC. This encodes CASGPPVDF. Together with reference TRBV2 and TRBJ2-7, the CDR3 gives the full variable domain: EPEVTQTPSHQVTQMGQEVILRCVPISNHLYFYWYRQILGQKVEFLVSFYNNEISEKSEIFDDQFSVERPDGSNFTLKIRSTKLEDSAMYFCASGPPVDFGPGTRLTVT.

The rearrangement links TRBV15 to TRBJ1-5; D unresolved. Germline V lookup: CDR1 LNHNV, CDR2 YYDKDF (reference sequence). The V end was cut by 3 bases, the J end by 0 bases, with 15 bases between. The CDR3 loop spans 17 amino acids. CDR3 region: CATSSPISAYSNQPQHF. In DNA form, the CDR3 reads TGTGCCACCAGCAGCCCAATTTCGGCCTATAGCAATCAGCCCCAGCATTTT.

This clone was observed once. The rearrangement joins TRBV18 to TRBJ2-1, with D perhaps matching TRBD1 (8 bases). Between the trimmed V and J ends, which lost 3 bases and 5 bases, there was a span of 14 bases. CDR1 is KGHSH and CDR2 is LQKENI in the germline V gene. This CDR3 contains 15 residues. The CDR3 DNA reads TGTGCCAGCTCACCCTACAGGGGGGGGGACAATGAGCAGTTCTTC. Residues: CASSPYRGGDNEQFF.

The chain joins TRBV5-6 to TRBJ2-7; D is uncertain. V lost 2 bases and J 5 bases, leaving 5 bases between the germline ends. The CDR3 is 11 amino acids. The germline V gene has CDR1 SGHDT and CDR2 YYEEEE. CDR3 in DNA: TGTGCCAGCAGCTTTCAGAACGAGCAGTACTTC. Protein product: CASSFQNEQYF.

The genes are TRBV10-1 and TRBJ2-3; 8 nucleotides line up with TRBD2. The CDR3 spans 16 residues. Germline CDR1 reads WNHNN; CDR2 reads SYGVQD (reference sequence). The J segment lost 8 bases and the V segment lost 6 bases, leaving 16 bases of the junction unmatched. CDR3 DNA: TGCGCCAGCAGCCTACCCCAGGGTGAACTAGCGGTTACGCAGTATTTT. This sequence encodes CASSLPQGELAVTQYF.

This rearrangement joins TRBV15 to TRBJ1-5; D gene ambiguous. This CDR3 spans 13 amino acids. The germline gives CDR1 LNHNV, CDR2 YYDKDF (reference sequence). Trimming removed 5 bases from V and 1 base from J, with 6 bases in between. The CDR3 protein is CATSPGSNQPQHF. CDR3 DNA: TGTGCCACCAGCCCGGGGAGCAATCAGCCCCAGCATTTT.

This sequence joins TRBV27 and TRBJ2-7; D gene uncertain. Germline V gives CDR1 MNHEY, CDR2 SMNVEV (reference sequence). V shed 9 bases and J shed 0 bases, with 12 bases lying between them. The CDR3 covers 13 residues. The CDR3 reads CASALTRSYEQYF. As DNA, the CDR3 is TGTGCCAGTGCCTTGACTCGCTCCTACGAGCAGTACTTC.